This T cell receptor beta chain was found in a study of neoadjuvant anti-PD-1 for oral cavity cancer. Study observations and caveats: Higher pretreatment Treg/Th17 ratios tracked higher pretreatment blood clonality. TCR analyses covered only a few patients per response group.

PBMC libraries mostly used around 460 ng of input genomic DNA, with six replicates per sample. Sequenced by immunoSEQ multiplex PCR; TCRdb stores in-frame clones only, minus some. Seen here are more than 12,000 clones, just over 70% observed once, and the top ten hold 3%. Note on this clone: Its antigen is still unknown.

Germline V gene lookup returns CDR1 SGHTS and CDR2 YDEGEE. The CDR3 sequence is 13 residues long. After removal of 0 bases from V and 8 bases from J, the junction contained 4 bases not matched to a gene. The chain recombines TRBV5-8 with TRBJ1-2; TRBD1 agrees at 7 bases. The receptor's source is a person aged 35 to 85 with oral cavity squamous cell carcinoma. Source: PBMCs, taken before nivolumab (anti-PD-1) treatment. CDR3 loop: CASSLDRGEGYTF. CDR3 in DNA: TGTGCCAGCAGCTTGGACAGGGGAGAAGGCTACACCTTC.